The present T cell receptor (beta chain) was sequenced within a study of blood T cells in healthy people across ages. CDR1 and CDR2 from the germline V gene are ENHRY and SYGVKD. There are 10 residues in the CDR3. The authors ran a second PCR of about 7 to 12 cycles using a sample-barcoded 5' primer and a J-beta primer mix. TCRdb reprocessed the 5' RACE reads with MiXCR, giving one entry per CDR3 protein. The sample includes hundreds of thousands of distinct CDR3 sequences, about 53% of them seen just once. The source is a man of 80 years or more in good health. What was sequenced was blood. The J gene is TRBJ1-2, the V gene TRBV10-3; possible D gene TRBD1, 5 bases. The CDR3 is CGGGPDGYTF. In nucleotides, the CDR3 is TGTGGGGGCGGTCCAGATGGCTACACCTTC.